This T cell receptor beta chain was sequenced for a study of early T cells in non-severe SARS-CoV-2 infection. As for the study in general: Sequencing of unsorted whole blood was done on bulk RNA, leaving chains unpaired. Regarding the study as a whole: Missing private and CD4 specificities, VDJdb matching favored anti-spike CD8 responses.

Individual cDNA molecules carried attached unique molecular identifiers. A single record per CDR3 protein comes from TCRdb applying MiXCR to the 5' RACE reads. The sample lists under 70,000 distinct CDR3 sequences; around an eighth were seen once. Points on this clonotype: What it binds is not known.

Trimming removed 6 bases at V and 4 bases at J, with 13 bases between. This CDR3 spans 13 amino acids. Germline CDR1 reads LGHDT; CDR2 reads YNNKEL (reference sequence). The specimen was whole blood. This clonotype was sampled from an adult who was a healthcare worker with PCR-confirmed SARS-CoV-2 infection or an uninfected control (not recorded which). V gene TRBV3-1 combines with J gene TRBJ2-7; weak D call: TRBD1 (5 bases). DNA of the CDR3: TGTGCCAGCAGTCCCGCAGCAGGGTACGAGCAGTACTTC. Translated, it gives CASSPAAGYEQYF.